The clone carrying this T cell receptor (beta chain) was detected many times. Its antigen is unidentified. The authors built bulk TCR libraries by previously described methods with listed TCR primers. TCRdb analysed the PCR reads with MiXCR anew, one entry per CDR3 protein. The table has some 65,000 distinct CDR3 sequences, 15% to 20% seen once. This sample was included in a study of molecular identifiers for immune sequencing clone quantification. The study, taken as a whole, reports: Clones carrying above 20 RNA copies accounted for over 97% of effector molecules, under 1% in naive cells.

The CDR3 is 16 residues long. V was pared by 4 bases and J by 4 bases, with 10 bases of the junction left unmatched. Germline V lookup: CDR1 MNHNS, CDR2 SASEGT. V and J are TRBV6-1 and TRBJ1-1, with 9 nucleotides matching TRBD1. The sequenced sample was naive CD8+ T cells from blood, with Jurkat cell RNA spiked in. Subset described: FACS-sorted CD8+CD4-CCR7+CD45RA+ naive T cells. This TCR derives from a human donor in good health. Some libraries in this study had Jurkat cell RNA spiked in. CDR3 amino acids: CASSVGQGLVVTEAFF. The DNA for the CDR3 is TGTGCCAGCAGTGTCGGACAGGGGCTTGTGGTCACTGAAGCTTTCTTT.